Below, 30 T cell receptor beta chains from the same sample are listed, as sequenced in a study of low-dose radiotherapy and immunotherapy resistance in tumors (dated 2022 in TCRdb). The time point label on this specimen signifies: after trial treatment. Taken with the paper, the label for treatment or condition translates to: LDRT plus nivolumab, ipilimumab, low-dose cyclophosphamide and aspirin (RACIN trial). Data came from an Illumina HiSeq 2500. To make first-strand cDNA, Superscript III was used along with a set of TRAV- and TRBV-specific primers so that both the TCRalpha and TCRbeta chains were covered. An approximately 20-cycle PCR with Phusion amplified the TCRs, pairing a constant-region primer with the adapter that was attached to the V primers. TCRdb handled the public reads itself, with Q25 trimming in fastp and clone calling in MiXCR, and kept productive beta chains. One record per CDR3 amino acid sequence lists the most common genes and DNA. Recorded for this sample are more than 50,000 distinct CDR3 sequences; 20% to 25% of them occurred a single time. The ten largest clones add up to approximately 6.7% of the sample.

The sequencing here drew on PBMCs, taken after low-dose radiotherapy plus immunotherapy. The origin of the receptors is a male donor with prostate cancer.

In its sample, this clonotype was seen many times. V usage is TRBV5-1 and J usage is TRBJ1-4, with D unresolved. The CDR3 runs 15 residues. Germline V lookup: CDR1 SGHRS, CDR2 YFSETQ. With 0 bases removed from V and 0 bases from J, the gap between germline ends came to 6 bases. CDR3: CASSLAGSTNEKLFF. DNA of the CDR3: TGCGCCAGCAGCTTGGCCGGATCAACTAATGAAAAACTGTTTTTT.

In regard to this clonotype: With a far larger clone one base away, a read error is the likely cause. The genes are TRBV5-6 and TRBJ2-5; 7 positions match TRBD2. The CDR3 has 15 residues. Trimming took 4 bases from V and 11 from J; bases not matched to a gene: 17. Germline V lookup: CDR1 SGHDT, CDR2 YYEEEE. CDR3 sequence (DNA): TGTGCCAGCAGCGCGTTAGCGGGTGCAAACAATGAGCAGTACTTC. Protein: CASSALAGANNEQYF.

In its sample, this clonotype was seen many times. The chain combines TRBV27 with TRBJ2-3; D may be TRBD1 (5 bases). Germline lookup yields CDR1 MNHEY and CDR2 SMNVEV (reference sequence). The CDR3 spans 14 residues. V lost 9 bases to trimming and J lost 4 bases, with 17 bases between them. The CDR3 is CASSGKSWADTQYF. The CDR3 region has the DNA TGTGCCAGTTCAGGGAAGAGTTGGGCAGATACGCAGTATTTT.

This clonotype was seen many times. This chain uses TRBV6-2 or TRBV6-3 with TRBJ1-1; D gene unclear. This CDR3 is built from 15 residues. CDR1 is MNHEY and CDR2 is SVGEGT in the germline V gene. Trimming left V 6 bases short and J 2 bases short, with 16 bases between. The CDR3 loop is CASRPMHDPNTEAFF. CDR3 coding DNA: TGTGCCAGCAGACCCATGCACGATCCCAACACTGAAGCTTTCTTT.

In its sample, this clonotype was seen many times. The CDR3 region is CASSQDRGIESGELFF. CDR3 DNA sequence: TGCGCCAGCAGCCAAGATAGGGGCATAGAATCCGGGGAGCTGTTTTTT. V usage is TRBV4-3 and J usage is TRBJ2-2, with D possibly being TRBD1 (5 bases). Germline V gene lookup returns CDR1 LGHNA and CDR2 YSLEER. The CDR3 totals 16 residues. The V and J ends lost 0 bases and 6 bases respectively, with 14 bases between them.

Regarding this clonotype: It is likely a read error: a sequence one base away is far more abundant. The chain carries TRBV5-8 and TRBJ2-7; D perhaps matches TRBD1 (5 bases). The V gene's germline CDR1 is SGHTS and CDR2 YDEGEE. The CDR3 covers 12 residues. This CDR3 reads CTSSSQGYEQYF. For the CDR3, the DNA is TGTACCAGCAGCTCTCAGGGTTACGAGCAGTACTTC.

This clonotype was observed at least ten times. This chain uses TRBV20-1 with TRBJ2-7; TRBD1 matches 10 bases. The germline V gene has CDR1 DFQATT and CDR2 SNEGSKA (reference sequence). The CDR3 consists of 15 residues. With 4 bases clipped from V and 3 bases from J, the junction kept 9 bases outside the gene matches. In DNA form, the CDR3 reads TGCAGTGCTACCAAAGCGGGACAGGGGATCTACGAGCAGTACTTC. Amino acid sequence: CSATKAGQGIYEQYF.

Here the CDR3 reads CASSEGDTEAFF. For the CDR3, the DNA is TGTGCCAGCTCGGAGGGGGACACTGAAGCTTTCTTT. This chain connects TRBV28 to TRBJ1-1; tentatively, D is TRBD1 (6 bases). Trimming removed 8 bases from V and 3 bases from J, with 10 bases in between. CDR1 and CDR2 (germline): MDHEN, SYDVKM. This CDR3 is built from 12 residues.

This clonotype was recorded at least ten times. In nucleotides, the CDR3 is TGTGCCAGCAGGTACATGGAAGGGGCCGGCGAGCAGTACTTC. Translated, it gives CASRYMEGAGEQYF. The chain uses TRBV6-6 and TRBJ2-7, with D possibly being TRBD1 (5 bases). Looked up from germline, CDR1 is MNHNY and CDR2 is SVGAGI (reference sequence). The CDR3 is 14 amino acids. V dropped 6 bases and J dropped 6 bases, with 18 bases sitting between them.

This clonotype was seen many times. The chain couples TRBV14 to TRBJ2-1; D is possibly TRBD1 or TRBD2 (5 bases each). The V end was cut by 0 bases, the J end by 6 bases, with 15 bases between. CDR3 length: 16 residues. The germline V gene encodes CDR1 SGHDN and CDR2 FVKESK. CDR3 region: CASSQEWGLLRNEQFF. The CDR3 region has the DNA TGTGCCAGCAGCCAAGAATGGGGGTTGTTACGCAATGAGCAGTTCTTC.

There are a few counts of this clonotype. The chain has TRBV3-1 and TRBJ1-5; D unclear. The CDR3 loop spans 12 amino acids. Germline assignment: CDR1 LGHDT and CDR2 YNNKEL (reference sequence). V gave up 1 base and J gave up 6 bases, with 4 bases separating them. Here the CDR3 DNA reads TGTGCCAGCAGCCAAGGGAGTCAGCCCCAGCATTTT. This translates into CASSQGSQPQHF.

This clonotype was counted many times. The genes are TRBV3-1 and TRBJ1-1; 11 nucleotides align to TRBD1. The CDR3 spans 12 residues. Germline V gene sequence: CDR1 LGHDT, CDR2 YNNKEL (reference sequence). With V trimmed by 5 bases and J by 11 bases, 4 bases remained unmatched. The CDR3 reads CASSGQGARAFF. The CDR3 coding sequence is TGTGCCAGCAGCGGACAGGGGGCGCGGGCTTTCTTT.

This clonotype was observed at least ten times. J is TRBJ2-4 and V is TRBV5-1; D gene uncertain. V shed 0 bases and J shed 3 bases, with 10 bases lying between them. CDR3 length: 15 amino acids. In germline, CDR1 is SGHRS, CDR2 YFSETQ. The CDR3 reads CASSLEPFGKNIQYF. The CDR3 DNA reads TGCGCCAGCAGCTTGGAGCCATTTGGCAAAAACATTCAGTACTTC.

This clonotype was detected many times. V is TRBV29-1 and J is TRBJ1-1; 10 nucleotides line up with TRBD1. Trimming at V came to 7 bases and at J to 4 bases, leaving 6 bases not matched to a gene. CDR1 is SQVTM and CDR2 is ANQGSEA in the germline V gene. The CDR3 extends over 13 amino acids. CDR3 loop: CSGRRDRGTEAFF. For the CDR3, the DNA is TGCAGCGGACGCCGGGACAGGGGCACTGAAGCTTTCTTT.

This clonotype was picked up many times. The J gene is TRBJ2-3, the V gene TRBV11-2; TRBD2 matches at 10 bases. The V gene's germline CDR1 is SGHAT and CDR2 FQNNGV. This CDR3 is built from 16 residues. With 4 bases clipped from V and 1 base from J, the junction kept 5 bases outside the gene matches. CDR3 loop: CASSSNLAGGTDTQYF. The CDR3 DNA reads TGTGCCAGCAGCTCCAATCTAGCGGGAGGCACAGATACGCAGTATTTT.

The chain couples TRBV21-1 to TRBJ2-7; TRBD1 was called by the table and not checked on the DNA. TRBV21-1 is classified as a pseudogene. The CDR3 consists of 12 residues. CDR3 DNA sequence: TGTGCCAGCGACGGGACAGGGGGCGAGCAGTACTTC. It specifies CASDGTGGEQYF.

This chain connects TRBV7-2 to TRBJ2-2; 8 positions match TRBD2. Germline lookup yields CDR1 SGHTA and CDR2 FQGNSA. The CDR3 runs to 14 residues. V was clipped by 8 bases and J by 5 bases; unmatched bases: 7. The CDR3 DNA is TGTGCCAGCTCCCGGGGGGGGCGGACCGGGGAGCTGTTTTTT. Its protein is CASSRGGRTGELFF.

Concerning this clonotype itself: It is unclear where the CDR3 begins or ends on the DNA, so no DNA is shown, and the CDR3 is as TCRdb lists it. V usage is TRBV7-8 and J usage is TRBJ2-2; TRBD2, the D gene given by the table, was not confirmed from the DNA. The CDR3 has 22 residues if both end residues are counted. Germline V gene data show CDR1 as SGHVS and CDR2 as FQNEAQ. CDR3 sequence reads: CASSFHPIAGDVRGGELFFFFF.

A remark on this clonotype: This likely reflects a read error, since a far larger clone is one base away. The chain has TRBV2 and TRBJ1-1; 7 nucleotides agree with TRBD1. Germline loops: CDR1 SNHLY, CDR2 FYNNEI. The CDR3 is 14 amino acids. After removal of 5 bases from V and 4 bases from J, the junction contained 7 bases not matched to a gene. CDR3 coding DNA: TGTGCCAGCAGTACGGGGGACAGCGCCACTGAAGCTTTCTTT. Translated: CASSTGDSATEAFF.

In the case of this clonotype: A far larger clone lies a single base away; this is likely a read error. This chain uses TRBV7-8 with TRBJ2-1; TRBD1 is a possible D gene (5 bases). Germline V CDR1 and CDR2: SGHVS, FQNEAQ. V dropped 1 base and J dropped 10 bases, with 11 bases sitting between them. The CDR3 is made up of 13 amino acids. The CDR3 region is CASSLGGRQEQFF. The CDR3 bases are TGTGCCAGCAGCTTAGGGGGCCGGCAGGAGCAGTTCTTC.

This clonotype showed up many times. The chain recombines TRBV4-3 with TRBJ2-2; 8 bases match TRBD1. The CDR3 contains 18 residues. The junction had 13 bases not matched to a gene; V was cut back by 1 base and J by 6 bases. CDR1 and CDR2 from the germline V gene are LGHNA and YSLEER. The CDR3 bases are TGCGCCAGCAGCCAAGGTGGGGGCGGGCAGGGGGCCGCCGGGGAGCTGTTTTTT. Translated, it gives CASSQGGGGQGAAGELFF.

This clonotype is medium-sized within its sample. The V and J genes are TRBV5-6 and TRBJ2-7, with 9 bases fitting TRBD1. The CDR3 has 15 amino acids. V was pared by 4 bases and J by 3 bases, with 8 bases of the junction left unmatched. The germline V gene encodes CDR1 SGHDT and CDR2 YYEEEE. The CDR3: CASSRRTGVGYEQYF. In DNA form, the CDR3 reads TGTGCCAGCAGCAGACGGACAGGGGTGGGCTACGAGCAGTACTTC.

The chain combines TRBV20-1 with TRBJ2-1, with D possibly being TRBD1 (6 bases). The CDR3 is made up of 15 amino acids. The V end was cut by 5 bases, the J end by 2 bases, with 16 bases between. Germline V gene sequence: CDR1 DFQATT, CDR2 SNEGSKA (reference sequence). This chain's CDR3 is CSADKDRRTYNEQFF. CDR3 DNA: TGCAGTGCTGACAAAGACAGGCGGACCTACAATGAGCAGTTCTTC.

Ten or more counts support this clonotype. The rearrangement uses TRBV6-2 or TRBV6-3 and TRBJ2-1, with unresolved D. The CDR3 runs to 12 residues. Germline V gene data show CDR1 as MNHEY and CDR2 as SVGEGT. V lost 1 base and J lost 11, with 9 bases in between. The CDR3 region is CASSYLAFKQFF. CDR3 in DNA: TGTGCCAGCAGTTACTTGGCGTTCAAGCAGTTCTTC.

A remark on this clonotype: The likely explanation is a read error, given a far larger clone one base away. The chain recombines TRBV5-1 with TRBJ2-5; 12 bases match TRBD2. Germline CDR1 reads SGHRS; CDR2 reads YFSETQ. J lost 11 bases, V lost 1 base, and 15 bases had no gene match. The CDR3 consists of 17 residues. DNA for the CDR3: TGCGCCAGCAGCTTGACCCAGACTAGCGGGAGATTCAATGAGCAGTACTTC. Its translation: CASSLTQTSGRFNEQYF.

V gene TRBV28 combines with J gene TRBJ2-2, with D perhaps assigned TRBD1 or TRBD2 (6 bases each). From germline, CDR1 is MDHEN and CDR2 SYDVKM. The V end lost 10 bases, the J end lost 6 bases, and 21 bases lay between the germline ends. The CDR3 spans 15 residues. In DNA form, the CDR3 reads TGTGCCACCGGTGGGGACACCAGGAGGGCCGGGGAGCTGTTTTTT. Its translation is CATGGDTRRAGELFF. The whole variable domain, remainder taken from reference TRBV28 and TRBJ2-2, is DVKVTQSSRYLVKRTGEKVFLECVQDMDHENMFWYRQDPGLGLRLIYFSYDVKMKEKGDIPEGYSVSREKKERFSLILESASTNQTSMYLCATGGDTRRAGELFFGEGSRLTVL.

The chain recombines TRBV5-1 with TRBJ2-3, with TRBD2 as a possible D gene (6 bases). The CDR3 consists of 15 residues. Trimming shortened V by 0 bases and J by 5 bases, and 13 bases separated the two germline ends. Germline V CDR1 and CDR2: SGHRS, YFSETQ. The CDR3 DNA sequence: TGCGCCAGCAGCTTGGGGTCCGGACTATTAGATACGCAGTATTTT. Residues: CASSLGSGLLDTQYF.

This clonotype was recorded many times. This chain joins TRBV20-1 and TRBJ2-3; D not certain. The CDR3 covers 16 residues. Trimming shortened V by 3 bases and J by 6 bases, and 22 bases separated the two germline ends. Germline lookup yields CDR1 DFQATT and CDR2 SNEGSKA (reference sequence). CDR3 protein: CSASPRYAASSDTQYF. The CDR3 coding sequence is TGCAGTGCTAGTCCGCGCTATGCGGCTAGTTCCGATACGCAGTATTTT.

This clonotype showed up many times. The rearrangement joins TRBV12-3 or TRBV12-4 to TRBJ1-5; D is unclear. With 5 bases removed from V and 2 bases from J, the gap between germline ends came to 7 bases. The CDR3 consists of 13 residues. Here the CDR3 DNA reads TGTGCCAGCAGTCCCGCCGGCAATCAGCCCCAGCATTTT. Translated: CASSPAGNQPQHF.

This clonotype has at least ten counts. This sequence joins TRBV6-6 and TRBJ2-7; 8 bases agree with TRBD1. CDR3 length: 15 residues. J was trimmed by 3 bases and V by 7 bases; bases with no gene match: 11. Germline V CDR1 and CDR2: MNHNY, SVGAGI (reference sequence). CDR3 DNA sequence: TGTGCCAGCACCCAATCTGACAGGGGAAACTACGAGCAGTACTTC. Encoded protein: CASTQSDRGNYEQYF.